This is a list of T cell receptor beta chains from one sample in a study of beta chain features in type 1 diabetes. Only in-frame clones appear in the TCRdb table, and some are missing; sequencing was by immunoSEQ multiplex PCR. This sample has about 280,000 clones; over 12% occur once, and the top ten carry 0.015% to 0.019%. The sequenced sample consisted of naive CD4+ T cells from blood. The origin of the receptors is a man younger than 35 with type 1 diabetes. CDR3s include the opening cysteine and the closing phenylalanine or tryptophan. D genes are given only for firm matches. Clone size is not always given. Where it is, it says once, few, many or a class for expanded clones.

size | D | J | V | DNA | CDR3
few | NA | TRBJ1-1 | TRBV14 | TGTGCCAGCAGCCCACAGGTTCTGAGCACTGAAGCTTTCTTT | CASSPQVLSTEAFF
NA | NA | TRBJ2-2 | TRBV5-4 | TGTGCCAGCAGCCCGACAACGAACACCGGGGAGCTGTTTTTT | CASSPTTNTGELFF
few | NA | TRBJ1-5 | TRBV6-1 | TGTGCCAGCAGTGAAGGTTGGTGGAGGGTGAGGGGTCAGCCCCAGCATTTT | CASSEGWWRVRGQPQHF
few | NA | TRBJ2-3 | TRBV7-2 | TGTGCCAGCAGCTCGCGCCTAACTCGGGACTTCTACACAGATACGCAGTATTTT | CASSSRLTRDFYTDTQYF
NA | TRBD2 | TRBJ2-2 | TRBV7-2 | TGTGCCAGCAGGCGCGGGGGGTTTGGCACCGGGGAGCTGTTTTTT | CASRRGGFGTGELFF
few | NA | TRBJ2-4 | TRBV7-8 | TGTGCCAGCAGCAGGACGGGGGACATTCAGTACTTC | CASSRTGDIQYF
NA | TRBD2 | TRBJ2-5 | TRBV2 | TGTGCCAGCAGTGATCGACTAGCCGCTGGGGAGACCCAGTACTTC | CASSDRLAAGETQYF
few | TRBD2 | TRBJ2-3 | TRBV7-2 | TGTGCCAGCAGTCGATCGGGACTAGCCGCAGATACGCAGTATTTT | CASSRSGLAADTQYF
NA | TRBD1 | TRBJ1-6 | TRBV27 | TGTGCCAGCACCCTGGGCAGGCTGGGGCAGGGGGCCCTCCACTTT | CASTLGRLGQGALHF
NA | NA | TRBJ2-7 | TRBV6-1 | TGTGCCAGCAGCCCCAGGGACATCTCCTACGAGCAGTACTTC | CASSPRDISYEQYF
NA | NA | TRBJ2-5 | TRBV18 | TGTGCCAGCTCGCCCGTCGCGGGTATAGGAGGGGAGACCCAGTACTTC | CASSPVAGIGGETQYF
few | TRBD1 | TRBJ1-3 | TRBV28 | TGTGCCAGCAGTACGCCCCAGGGGGCTGGAAACACCATATATTTT | CASSTPQGAGNTIYF
few | TRBD1 | TRBJ1-4 | TRBV5-1 | TGCGCCAGCAGCCCGGGACAGGGTAACGAAAAACTGTTTTTT | CASSPGQGNEKLFF
few | NA | TRBJ2-3 | TRBV9 | TGTGCCAGCAGCGCAGGCACCCGGGGTGATACGCAGTATTTT | CASSAGTRGDTQYF
few | TRBD2 | TRBJ2-1 | TRBV28 | TGTGCCAGCAGCTTAGCGGGGGGGACCTACAATGAGCAGTTCTTC | CASSLAGGTYNEQFF
NA | NA | TRBJ2-7 | TRBV9 | TGTGCCAGCAGCGTGGGCTTAGGAGAGCAGTACTTC | CASSVGLGEQYF
NA | TRBD2 | TRBJ2-3 | TRBV19 | TGTGCCAGTCGCCCCTCGACTAGCATGGGCACAGATACGCAGTATTTT | CASRPSTSMGTDTQYF
NA | TRBD1 | TRBJ2-3 | TRBV5-1 | TGCGCCAGCAGCCTAGGACAGGTCGCAGATACGCAGTATTTT | CASSLGQVADTQYF
NA | TRBD1 | TRBJ1-1 | TRBV28 | TGTGCCAGCAGTTTAACAGGGGGTGGGGACACTGAAGCTTTCTTT | CASSLTGGGDTEAFF
NA | NA | TRBJ2-7 | TRBV7-2 | TGTGCCAGCAGCTTGAGGGCGACCTCCTACGAGCAGTACTTC | CASSLRATSYEQYF
NA | TRBD1 | TRBJ2-7 | TRBV4-3 | TGCGCCAGCAGTTCTTCTACAGGGGGGATCTACGAGCAGTACTTC | CASSSSTGGIYEQYF
few | NA | TRBJ1-2 | TRBV4-1 | TGCGCCAGCAGCCAAATCGTACAGGGTAACTATGGCTACACCTTC | CASSQIVQGNYGYTF
NA | TRBD2 | TRBJ2-3 | TRBV2 | TGTGCCAGCAGTGAGTTACTAGCGGGACCATCTACGCAGTATTTT | CASSELLAGPSTQYF
few | TRBD2 | TRBJ2-7 | TRBV7-2 | TGTGCCAGCAGCTTCTCGCGGGGGGCTGACGAGCAGTACTTC | CASSFSRGADEQYF
NA | TRBD1 | TRBJ2-7 | TRBV13 | TGTGCCAGCAGCTTCCGGGACAGGAACTACGAGCAGTACTTC | CASSFRDRNYEQYF
few | TRBD1 | TRBJ2-7 | TRBV29-1 | TGCAGCGGAACGACAGGGGGCTCGGGCGAGCAGTACTTC | CSGTTGGSGEQYF
NA | NA | TRBJ2-5 | TRBV18 | TGTGCCAGCTCACCTCAGGGGCAAGAGACCCAGTACTTC | CASSPQGQETQYF
once | TRBD2 | TRBJ2-2 | TRBV4-2 | TGTGCCAGCAGCCAAGAACGAGCGGGATGGACCGGGGAGCTGTTTTTT | CASSQERAGWTGELFF
few | NA | TRBJ1-5 | TRBV19 | TGTGCCAGTAGTCAGGGGAACAATCAGCCCCAGCATTTT | CASSQGNNQPQHF
NA | NA | TRBJ2-2 | TRBV7-9 | TGTGCCAGCAGCTCGGATACTAGCAGAGCGAACACCGGGGAGCTGTTTTTT | CASSSDTSRANTGELFF
NA | NA | TRBJ2-6 | TRBV5-1 | TGCGCCAGCAGCGGCAGCTCTGGGGCCAACGTCCTGACTTTC | CASSGSSGANVLTF
NA | TRBD1 | TRBJ2-3 | TRBV5-4 | TGTGCCAGCAGCTGGGGACAGGGGAGCACAGATACGCAGTATTTT | CASSWGQGSTDTQYF
few | TRBD1 | TRBJ1-5 | TRBV30 | TGTGCCTGGGAGGGACAGGGAAGCCGGCAGCCCCAGCATTTT | CAWEGQGSRQPQHF
NA | NA | TRBJ2-2 | TRBV19 | TGTGCCAGTAGTTTAGGGTCTGGCCCTACCGGGGAGCTGTTTTTT | CASSLGSGPTGELFF
NA | TRBD2 | TRBJ2-3 | TRBV30 | TGTGCCTGGGGGAGCGGGGGAGGCGGCACAGATACGCAGTATTTT | CAWGSGGGGTDTQYF
few | TRBD1 | TRBJ2-3 | TRBV4-1 | TGCGCCAGCAGCCAACTCGGCCGGGACAGAACCACAGATACGCAGTATTTT | CASSQLGRDRTTDTQYF
few | NA | TRBJ2-7 | TRBV18 | TGTGCCAGCTCACCGGCAGGGGCTATCTACGAGCAGTACTTC | CASSPAGAIYEQYF
NA | NA | TRBJ2-7 | TRBV11-2 | TGTGCCAGCAGCTTAGGCGGGAACTCCTACGAGCAGTACTTC | CASSLGGNSYEQYF
few | TRBD2 | TRBJ2-7 | TRBV4-2 | TGTGCCAGCAGCCAAGTAATTAGCGGGGACTCCTACGAGCAGTACTTC | CASSQVISGDSYEQYF
NA | NA | TRBJ2-1 | TRBV2 | TGTGCCAGCAACGGGTGGCGCTACAATGAGCAGTTCTTC | CASNGWRYNEQFF
few | NA | TRBJ2-7 | TRBV6-6 | TGTGCCAGCAGTCGATCCGGGACTCCGCACGAGCAGTACTTC | CASSRSGTPHEQYF
NA | NA | TRBJ2-1 | TRBV4-2 | TGTGCCAGCAGCCAAGAGGGGGGGCACAATGAGCAGTTCTTC | CASSQEGGHNEQFF
few | NA | TRBJ2-3 | TRBV6-5 | TGTGCCAGCAGGGACAGCCCGGATACGCAGTATTTT | CASRDSPDTQYF
NA | NA | TRBJ1-2 | TRBV6-1 | TGTGCCACGCGTACTCGTCTTGGCTACACCTTC | CATRTRLGYTF
NA | NA | TRBJ2-1 | TRBV5-6 | TGTGCCAGCAGCTTGACAGGCGAGCAGTTCTTC | CASSLTGEQFF
NA | NA | TRBJ2-7 | TRBV5-4 | TGTGCCAGCAGCCCGACTACAGGGCCCCAATGGGAGCAGTACTTC | CASSPTTGPQWEQYF
few | NA | TRBJ1-2 | TRBV4-2 | TGTGCCAGCAGCCAGAGGCCTGGAATGAAGACAGCTTATGGCTACACCTTC | CASSQRPGMKTAYGYTF